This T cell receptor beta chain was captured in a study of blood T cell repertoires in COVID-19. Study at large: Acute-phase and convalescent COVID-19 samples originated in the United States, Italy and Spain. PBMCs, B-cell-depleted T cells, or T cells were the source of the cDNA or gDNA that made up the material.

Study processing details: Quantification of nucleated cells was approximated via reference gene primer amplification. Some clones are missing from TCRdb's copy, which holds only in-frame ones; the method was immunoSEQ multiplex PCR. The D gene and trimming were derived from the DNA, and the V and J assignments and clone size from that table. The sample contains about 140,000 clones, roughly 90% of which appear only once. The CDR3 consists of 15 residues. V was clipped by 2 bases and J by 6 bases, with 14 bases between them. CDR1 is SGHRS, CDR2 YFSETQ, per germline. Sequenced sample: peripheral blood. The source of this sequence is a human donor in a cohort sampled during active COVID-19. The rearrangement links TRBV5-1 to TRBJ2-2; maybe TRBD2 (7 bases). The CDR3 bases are TGCGCCAGCAGCTTTGGGGGGGGCCCAGCCGGGGAGCTGTTTTTT. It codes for CASSFGGGPAGELFF.